The 20 T cell receptor beta chains reported below all come from one sample, sequenced in a study of T cells in Graves' hyperthyroidism and ophthalmopathy. There were TCR beta CDR3 regions amplified from RNA transcripts. First-round RT-PCR targeting the TCR CDR3 was performed with the HTBI primer set. TCRdb re-analysed the multiplex PCR reads in MiXCR, keeping a single row per CDR3 protein. Of hundreds of thousands of distinct CDR3 sequences detected, roughly a sixth appear once; the ten largest clones hold about 17%. The sample comprised blood. These receptors originate from a young woman with Graves' hyperthyroidism.

This clonotype has at least ten counts. This rearrangement joins TRBV12-3 or TRBV12-4 to TRBJ2-5, with 9 positions matching TRBD1. V lost 6 bases and J lost 5; bases outside the gene matches: 4. The CDR3 is 13 residues long. The CDR3 loop reads CASRGTGFETQYF. As DNA, the CDR3 is TGTGCCAGCAGGGGGACAGGGTTCGAGACCCAGTACTTC.

V is TRBV11-3 and J is TRBJ2-1, with 13 nucleotides matching TRBD2. V shed 4 bases and J 7 bases; nucleotides not matched to a gene: 7. Germline CDR1 reads SGHNT; CDR2 reads YENEEA. The CDR3 spans 16 residues. CDR3 in DNA: TGTGCCAGCAGCTCATCCGGGACTAGCGGGGTAAATGAGCAGTTCTTC. It yields the protein CASSSSGTSGVNEQFF.

V is TRBV20-1 and J is TRBJ1-2; a possible D gene is TRBD1 (5 bases). The CDR3 length is 13 residues. Germline CDR1 is DFQATT and CDR2 is SNEGSKA (reference sequence). Trimming removed 6 bases from V and 4 bases from J, with 15 bases in between. The CDR3 DNA reads TGCAGTGCCTCAGACAGAAAAATCTATGGCTACACCTTC. This translates into CSASDRKIYGYTF.

This clonotype has just a few counts. The chain joins TRBV7-8 to TRBJ2-3; D is unresolved. The V gene lost 3 bases and the J gene lost 4 bases, with 8 bases spanning the gap. The germline CDR1 and CDR2 sequences are SGHVS and FQNEAQ. The CDR3 contains 13 residues. CDR3: CASSFLRSDTQYF. For the CDR3, the DNA is TGTGCCAGCAGCTTTCTACGATCAGATACGCAGTATTTT.

The chain links TRBV4-3 to TRBJ2-2; no firm D call. The CDR3 extends over 15 amino acids. Germline values: CDR1 LGHNA, CDR2 YSLEER. V lost 0 bases, J lost 6 bases, and 11 bases lay in between. CDR3 sequence (DNA): TGCGCCAGCAGCCAAGATACCAGGTTACCCGGGGAGCTGTTTTTT. Protein product: CASSQDTRLPGELFF.

With respect to this clonotype: This may arise from a read error, as a much more abundant clone is one base away. The J gene is TRBJ1-2, the V gene TRBV2; D is perhaps TRBD1 (6 bases). This CDR3 is built from 14 residues. Trimming removed 8 bases from V and 4 bases from J, with 17 bases in between. Per the germline V gene, CDR1 is SNHLY and CDR2 is FYNNEI. CDR3 region: CASWAGGQFYGYTF. The CDR3 DNA reads as TGTGCCAGCTGGGCCGGCGGACAGTTCTATGGCTACACCTTC.

With respect to this clonotype: Just one base apart from a much larger clone, this may be a read error. The rearrangement joins TRBV7-9 to TRBJ2-7; D gene ambiguous. Near its end, the DNA agrees better with TRBJ2-1, so the J call may be wrong. The CDR3 runs to 12 residues. CDR1 is SEHNR and CDR2 is FQNEAQ in the germline V gene (reference sequence). The CDR3 loop reads CASSSGFYEQFF. DNA of the CDR3: TGTGCCAGCAGCTCCGGATTCTACGAGCAGTTCTTC.

Many counts were recorded for this clonotype. The V gene is TRBV28, the J gene TRBJ2-5, with TRBD2 matching 12 bases. Germline values: CDR1 MDHEN, CDR2 SYDVKM. The junction had 11 bases not matched to a gene; V was cut back by 2 bases and J by 13 bases. CDR3 length equals 15 residues. Here the CDR3 reads CASSLPSTSGRNPYF. The CDR3 DNA reads as TGTGCCAGCAGTTTACCCAGCACTAGCGGGAGGAATCCGTACTTC. The variable domain in full, with the rest retrieved from reference TRBV28 and TRBJ2-5, is DVKVTQSSRYLVKRTGEKVFLECVQDMDHENMFWYRQDPGLGLRLIYFSYDVKMKEKGDIPEGYSVSREKKERFSLILESASTNQTSMYLCASSLPSTSGRNPYFGPGTRLLVL.

This clonotype appeared a few times. V gene TRBV11-3 combines with J gene TRBJ2-1; TRBD2 might be the D (5 bases). The CDR3 spans 13 residues. V dropped 6 bases and J dropped 6 bases, with 12 bases sitting between them. CDR1 is SGHNT, CDR2 YENEEA, per germline. The CDR3 region has the DNA TGTGCCAGCAGTCCGGGAAACAGCAATGAGCAGTTCTTC. It is translated as CASSPGNSNEQFF.

Many counts were recorded for this clonotype. J is TRBJ2-7 and V is TRBV2; the D gene could be TRBD1 or TRBD2 (5 bases each). This CDR3 has 16 residues. Germline CDR1 and CDR2: SNHLY and FYNNEI. Trimming pared 6 bases from V and 3 bases from J, leaving 21 bases between. CDR3 sequence reads: CASRDHPGTANYEQYF. In nucleotides, the CDR3 is TGTGCCAGCAGAGATCACCCCGGGACCGCCAACTACGAGCAGTACTTC.

This clonotype was seen more than once but under ten times. The CDR3 DNA reads as TGTGCCAGCAGAGGGACGTCTACCTACGAGCAGTACTTC. Translation: CASRGTSTYEQYF. The chain is built from TRBV28 and TRBJ2-7, with D perhaps being TRBD1 or TRBD2 (5 bases each). CDR3 length equals 13 residues. V was trimmed by 6 bases and J by 2 bases, leaving 11 bases between them. The V gene's germline CDR1 is MDHEN and CDR2 SYDVKM.

This clonotype was observed a few times. The CDR3 nucleotides are TGTGCCAGCAGTTTCATGGCCCAGAACACTGAAGCTTTCTTT. It translates to CASSFMAQNTEAFF. The chain is built from TRBV12-3 or TRBV12-4 and TRBJ1-1; D is uncertain. Trimming cost V 3 bases and J 1 base, with 9 bases left between them. CDR3 length equals 14 residues.

CDR3 sequence reads: CASSIRGTPYNEAFF. Here the CDR3 DNA reads TGTGCCAGTAGTATCCGGGGCACACCATACAATGAAGCTTTCTTT. The chain employs TRBV19 and TRBJ1-1; TRBD1 is a possible D gene (5 bases). V shed 3 bases and J shed 7 bases, with 18 bases lying between them. The CDR3 runs 15 residues. Germline CDR1 and CDR2: LNHDA and SQIVND (reference sequence).

This chain uses TRBV7-9 with TRBJ2-1, with 11 bases fitting TRBD2. The V segment lost 6 bases and the J segment 7 bases; nucleotides outside the gene matches: 8. CDR1 SEHNR and CDR2 FQNEAQ come from the germline V gene (reference sequence). CDR3 length: 15 residues. The CDR3 DNA sequence: TGTGCCAGCAGACCAACTAGCGGGAGCGGAAATGAGCAGTTCTTC. Protein: CASRPTSGSGNEQFF.

This clonotype showed up many times. The DNA of the CDR3 is TGCAGCGTTGCCGCTACTAGCACAGATACGCAGTATTTT. Protein sequence: CSVAATSTDTQYF. The rearrangement joins TRBV29-1 to TRBJ2-3, with no clear D. Trimming shortened V by 4 bases and J by 0 bases, and 8 bases separated the two germline ends. Germline V gene data show CDR1 as SQVTM and CDR2 as ANQGSEA. This CDR3 spans 13 amino acids.

The chain uses TRBV25-1 and TRBJ1-3; D call uncertain. Trimming took off 8 bases at V and 0 bases at J, with 11 bases between the two ends. CDR3 length: 14 residues. Germline V gives CDR1 MGHDK, CDR2 SYGVNS. This CDR3 is CASDTRNSGNTIYF. In DNA, the CDR3 is TGTGCCAGCGATACACGAAACTCTGGAAACACCATATATTTT.

This clonotype was detected a few times. The chain is built from TRBV7-8 and TRBJ2-7, with D perhaps matching TRBD1 or TRBD2 (5 bases each). Germline V gene data show CDR1 as SGHVS and CDR2 as FQNEAQ. This CDR3 spans 16 amino acids. V was clipped by 1 base and J by 0 bases, with 13 bases between them. The CDR3 loop reads CASSLVGDGASYEQYF. CDR3 DNA: TGTGCCAGCAGCTTAGTAGGGGACGGGGCCTCCTACGAGCAGTACTTC.

In this sample, this clonotype turned up many times. CDR3 nucleotides: TGTGCCAGCAGACTGGGACAGGGGGCGGGAAATGGCTACACCTTC. Its protein product is CASRLGQGAGNGYTF. The chain links TRBV5-6 to TRBJ1-2; 12 bases are a match to TRBD1. CDR3 length: 15 amino acids. Germline lookup yields CDR1 SGHDT and CDR2 YYEEEE. Losses at the gene ends were 5 bases for V and 6 bases for J; bases not matched to a gene: 8.

This clonotype was counted at least ten times. The chain uses TRBV7-9 and TRBJ2-1; D uncertain. CDR3 size: 16 residues. Trimming left V 4 bases short and J 4 bases short, with 17 bases between. Germline lookup yields CDR1 SEHNR and CDR2 FQNEAQ (reference sequence). The CDR3 spells CASSSPWRQGYNEQFF. The CDR3 coding sequence is TGTGCCAGCAGCTCACCCTGGCGCCAAGGTTACAATGAGCAGTTCTTC. Drawing the rest from reference TRBV7-9 and TRBJ2-1, the complete variable domain is DTGVSQNPRHKITKRGQNVTFRCDPISEHNRLYWYRQTLGQGPEFLTYFQNEAQLEKSRLLSDRFSAERPKGSFSTLEIQRTEQGDSAMYLCASSSPWRQGYNEQFFGPGTRLTVL.

This clonotype was observed a single time. This sequence joins TRBV6-4 and TRBJ2-2; D gene unclear. The germline V gene encodes CDR1 MRHNA and CDR2 SNTAGT. This CDR3 spans 13 amino acids. V dropped 3 bases and J dropped 4 bases, with 6 bases sitting between them. The CDR3 loop is CASSEQTTGELFF. Here the CDR3 DNA reads TGTGCCAGCAGTGAACAGACCACCGGGGAGCTGTTTTTT.